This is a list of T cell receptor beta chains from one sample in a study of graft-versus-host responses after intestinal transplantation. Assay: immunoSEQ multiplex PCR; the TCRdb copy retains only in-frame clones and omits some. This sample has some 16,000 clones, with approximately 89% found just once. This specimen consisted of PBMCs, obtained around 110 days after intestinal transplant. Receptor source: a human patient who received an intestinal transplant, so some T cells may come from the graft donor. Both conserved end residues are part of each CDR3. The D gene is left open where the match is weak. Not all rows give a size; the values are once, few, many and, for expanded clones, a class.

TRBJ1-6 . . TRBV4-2 CASSQETSGYNSPLHF TGTGCCAGCAGCCAAGAGACCTCAGGGTATAATTCACCCCTCCACTTT
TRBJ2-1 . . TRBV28 CASSPGSALGTYNEQFF TGTGCCAGCAGTCCCGGGTCGGCCCTAGGGACCTACAATGAGCAGTTCTTC
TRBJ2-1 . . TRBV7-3 CASSRTQAVRNEQFF TGTGCCAGCAGTCGCACGCAGGCGGTCCGCAATGAGCAGTTCTTC
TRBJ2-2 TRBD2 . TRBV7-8 CASSLAASGRAVGELFF TGTGCCAGCAGCTTAGCGGCCAGCGGGAGGGCGGTCGGGGAGCTGTTTTTT
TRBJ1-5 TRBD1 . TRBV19 CASDRGQIPASNQPQHF TGTGCCAGCGACAGGGGGCAAATTCCCGCTAGCAATCAGCCCCAGCATTTT
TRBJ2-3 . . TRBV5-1 CASSLALGNGPSTDTQYF TGCGCCAGCAGCTTGGCCTTAGGCAACGGGCCAAGCACAGATACGCAGTATTTT
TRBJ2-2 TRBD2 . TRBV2 CARRRGGLLTGELFF TGTGCCCGCAGGCGGGGGGGACTTCTAACCGGGGAGCTGTTTTTT
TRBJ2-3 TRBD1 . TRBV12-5 CASGLVLGQGDTDTQYF TGTGCTAGTGGTTTGGTGCTGGGACAGGGGGACACAGATACGCAGTATTTT
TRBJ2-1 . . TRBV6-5 CASSQSKGLGQFF TGTGCCAGCAGCCAATCGAAGGGGCTAGGGCAGTTCTTC
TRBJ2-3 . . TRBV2 CASSWTQSTDTQYF TGTGCCAGCAGCTGGACTCAGTCCACAGATACGCAGTATTTT
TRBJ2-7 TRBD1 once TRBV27 CASRVSWHRGNYEQYF TGTGCCAGCAGAGTTTCTTGGCACAGGGGGAATTACGAGCAGTACTTC
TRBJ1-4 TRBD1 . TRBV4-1 CASSQGLGTGNEKLFF TGCGCCAGCAGCCAAGGTCTGGGGACAGGGAATGAAAAACTGTTTTTT
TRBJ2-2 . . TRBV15 CATNTNGGTGELFF TGTGCCACCAACACAAACGGGGGCACCGGGGAGCTGTTTTTT
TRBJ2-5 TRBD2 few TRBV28 CASSPWTSGGAETQYF TGTGCCAGCAGTCCCTGGACTAGCGGGGGGGCGGAGACCCAGTACTTC
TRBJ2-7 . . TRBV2 CASSEFGASEQYF TGTGCCAGCAGTGAATTTGGGGCTTCCGAGCAGTACTTC
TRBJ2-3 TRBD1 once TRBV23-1 CASSLLLDREGEGASTTDTQYF TGCGCCAGCAGTCTCCTCTTGGACAGGGAAGGAGAAGGGGCAAGCACAACAGATACGCAGTATTTT
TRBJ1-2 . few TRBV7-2 CASSLVRLTVNYGYTF TGTGCCAGCAGCTTAGTTAGGTTGACGGTGAACTATGGCTACACCTTC
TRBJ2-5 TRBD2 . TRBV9 CASSWTSRGEETQYF TGTGCCAGCAGTTGGACTAGTCGTGGGGAAGAGACCCAGTACTTC
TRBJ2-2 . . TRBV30 CAWWGGVPGELFF TGTGCCTGGTGGGGTGGAGTTCCCGGGGAGCTGTTTTTT
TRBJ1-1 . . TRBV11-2 CASSSTNTGRGTEAFF TGTGCCAGCAGCTCCACGAATACAGGAAGAGGTACTGAAGCTTTCTTT
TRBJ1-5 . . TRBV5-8 CASSLAGEALQWNQPQHF TGTGCCAGCAGCTTGGCCGGAGAGGCCCTCCAATGGAATCAGCCCCAGCATTTT
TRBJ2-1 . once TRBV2 CATSIDLDAFF TGTGCCACCTCAATAGACCTGGATGCGTTCTTC
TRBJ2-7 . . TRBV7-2 CASSPSSHPYEQYF TGTGCCAGCAGCCCAAGCTCACACCCCTACGAGCAGTACTTC
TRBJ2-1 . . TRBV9 CASSVATTNEQFF TGTGCCAGCAGCGTAGCGACCACCAATGAGCAGTTCTTC
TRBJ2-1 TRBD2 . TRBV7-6 CASSLGTSGSNEQFF TGTGCCAGCAGCTTAGGGACTAGCGGGAGCAATGAGCAGTTCTTC
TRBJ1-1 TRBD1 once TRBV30 CAWSVRWDRGATNTEAFF TGTGCCTGGAGTGTCCGGTGGGACAGGGGGGCTACGAACACTGAAGCTTTCTTT
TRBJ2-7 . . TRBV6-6 CASSYSGLRGYEQYF TGTGCCAGCAGTTACTCAGGGTTGAGAGGCTACGAGCAGTACTTC
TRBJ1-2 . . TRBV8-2 CGRQIRITKTYGYTF TGTGGCAGACAGATAAGGATAACGAAGACCTATGGCTACACCTTC
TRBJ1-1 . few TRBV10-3 CAISGRDNMNTEAFF TGTGCCATCAGTGGCCGGGACAACATGAACACTGAAGCTTTCTTT
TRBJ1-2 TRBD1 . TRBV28 CASSFPGGGYTF TGTGCCAGCAGCTTCCCAGGGGGTGGCTACACCTTC
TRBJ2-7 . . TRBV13 CASSGGNSYEQYF TGTGCCAGCAGCGGTGGGAACTCCTACGAGCAGTACTTC
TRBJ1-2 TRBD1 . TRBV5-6 CASSLGTGGNYGYTF TGTGCCAGCAGCCTTGGGACAGGGGGGAACTATGGCTACACCTTC
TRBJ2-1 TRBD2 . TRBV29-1 CSVEFIGLAGGSSYNEQFF TGCAGCGTTGAGTTCATCGGGCTAGCGGGAGGGAGCTCCTACAATGAGCAGTTCTTC
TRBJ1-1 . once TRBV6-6 CASSSRDMTEAFF TGTGCCAGCAGCTCCAGGGATATGACTGAAGCTTTCTTT
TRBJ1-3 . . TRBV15 CATSSRGSSGNTIYF TGTGCCACCAGCAGCAGGGGAAGCTCTGGAAACACCATATATTTT
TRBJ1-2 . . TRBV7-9 CASSLDSHYGYTF TGTGCCAGCAGCTTAGACTCTCACTATGGCTACACCTTC
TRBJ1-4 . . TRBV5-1 CASSLEVLPTNEKLFF TGCGCCAGCAGCTTGGAGGTTCTGCCAACTAATGAAAAACTGTTTTTT
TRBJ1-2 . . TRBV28 CASSTPGSEGYTF TGTGCCAGCAGCACCCCAGGGAGCGAGGGCTACACCTTC
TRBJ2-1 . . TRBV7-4 CASSRTAGTSAENEQFF TGTGCCAGCAGCCGGACAGCCGGGACTTCCGCAGAGAATGAGCAGTTCTTC